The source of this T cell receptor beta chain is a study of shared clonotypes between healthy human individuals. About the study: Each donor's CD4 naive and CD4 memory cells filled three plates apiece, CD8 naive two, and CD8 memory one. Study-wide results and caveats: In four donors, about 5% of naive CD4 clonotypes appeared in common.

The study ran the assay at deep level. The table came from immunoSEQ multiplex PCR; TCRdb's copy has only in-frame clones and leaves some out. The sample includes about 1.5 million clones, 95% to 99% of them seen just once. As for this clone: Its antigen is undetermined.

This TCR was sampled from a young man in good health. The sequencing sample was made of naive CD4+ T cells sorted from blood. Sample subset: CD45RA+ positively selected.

The CDR3 sequence: CASGRTASSYEQYF. As DNA, the CDR3 is TGTGCCAGCGGTAGGACAGCGAGCTCCTACGAGCAGTACTTC. The V gene is TRBV2, the J gene TRBJ2-7; possibly TRBD1 for D (6 bases). Trimming pared 8 bases from V and 0 bases from J, leaving 14 bases between. CDR3 size: 14 residues. CDR1 and CDR2 from the germline V gene are SNHLY and FYNNEI.